A selection of T cell receptor beta chains follows, all from one sample in a study of blood T cell repertoires in COVID-19. Assay used: immunoSEQ multiplex PCR; TCRdb lists only in-frame clones, some missing. The top ten clones hold under 5% of a sample with about 100,000 clones, over 75% of them seen once. The sequenced sample was peripheral blood. The receptor source for this set is an older woman with acute or convalescent COVID-19. Each CDR3 is given with its conserved first and last residue. Each record gives: clone size, CDR3 length, J gene, V gene, D gene, CDR3 DNA, CDR3 protein. A D gene is named only where the DNA matches it firmly. Size is omitted from some rows. Given values are once, few, many or a class for expanded clones.

NA | 14 | TRBJ2-4 | TRBV7-2 | NA | TGTGCCAGCAGCTTAGAGAGTAACAAAAACATTCAGTACTTC | CASSLESNKNIQYF
NA | 15 | TRBJ1-6 | TRBV27 | TRBD1 | TGTGCCAGCAGTTTGGCGGGACAGGTTAATTCACCCCTCCACTTT | CASSLAGQVNSPLHF
NA | 16 | TRBJ1-6 | TRBV3-1/TRBV3-2 | NA | TGTGCCAGCAGCCAAGATTGGAGAGGAGTTAATTCACCCCTCCACTTT | CASSQDWRGVNSPLHF
NA | 17 | TRBJ2-3 | TRBV7-9 | TRBD2 | TGTGCCAGCAGCTTAGCCCCTGCTAGCGGGAGCACAGATACGCAGTATTTT | CASSLAPASGSTDTQYF
NA | 16 | TRBJ1-2 | TRBV6-1 | TRBD1 | TGTGCCAGCAGTGGAACGGACAGGCCCACTAACTATGGCTACACCTTC | CASSGTDRPTNYGYTF
once | 11 | TRBJ1-2 | TRBV20-1 | TRBD1 | TGCAGTGCCCCGGACAGGGCAAGCTACACCTTC | CSAPDRASYTF
NA | 15 | TRBJ1-1 | TRBV6-2/TRBV6-3 | TRBD1 | TGTGCCAGCAGCCCCGAAGACAGGGGGCTAACTGAAGCTTTCTTT | CASSPEDRGLTEAFF
NA | 16 | TRBJ2-1 | TRBV15 | TRBD2 | TGTGCCACCAGCAGAGAGGGACTAGCGGGAGGGCATGAGCAGTTCTTC | CATSREGLAGGHEQFF
once | 13 | TRBJ2-7 | TRBV7-9 | NA | TGTGCCAGCAGCTTAGCGCAAGCACGGGAGCAGTACTTC | CASSLAQAREQYF
few | 13 | TRBJ2-7 | TRBV10-3 | NA | TGTGCCAGTTCACAGGGATCCTCCTACGAGCAGTACTTC | CASSQGSSYEQYF
NA | 17 | TRBJ2-3 | TRBV19 | TRBD2 | TGTGCCAGTAGTATATACCCTAGCGGGAGCCGCACAGATACGCAGTATTTT | CASSIYPSGSRTDTQYF
NA | 14 | TRBJ2-2 | TRBV6-5 | TRBD2 | TGTGCCAGCACTCCGACTAGCGGGGCCGGGGAGCTGTTTTTT | CASTPTSGAGELFF
NA | 13 | TRBJ1-1 | TRBV19 | NA | TGTGCCAGTAGTATAGAGAGGAACACTGAAGCTTTCTTT | CASSIERNTEAFF
NA | 13 | TRBJ1-6 | TRBV7-2 | NA | TGTGCCAGCAGCTTGAGGGAAAATTCACCCCTCCACTTT | CASSLRENSPLHF
NA | 17 | TRBJ1-3 | TRBV5-5 | NA | TGTGCCAGCAGCTTGGAGCGGGCTACAAGCTCTGGAAACACCATATATTTT | CASSLERATSSGNTIYF
NA | 16 | TRBJ1-4 | TRBV6-2/TRBV6-3 | TRBD1 | TGTGCCAGCAGTACCCCAGCCGGGACAGAAAATGAAAAACTGTTTTTT | CASSTPAGTENEKLFF
NA | 13 | TRBJ1-2 | TRBV4-3 | NA | TGCGCCAGCAGCCAAAGTCAGGGTGATGGCTACACCTTC | CASSQSQGDGYTF
NA | 14 | TRBJ2-7 | TRBV6-1 | NA | TGTGCCAGCAGTGAATGGGTATTGGGGGGTGAGCAGTACTTC | CASSEWVLGGEQYF
NA | 12 | TRBJ1-6 | TRBV19 | NA | TGTGCCAGCAAGGGGTATAGTTCACCCCTCCACTTT | CASKGYSSPLHF
NA | 13 | TRBJ1-2 | TRBV12-3/TRBV12-4 | TRBD1 | TGTGCCAGCAGTTTGGGGACAGGGCTTGGCTACACCTTC | CASSLGTGLGYTF
NA | 13 | TRBJ1-2 | TRBV6-2/TRBV6-3 | NA | TGTGCCAGCAGTCACCAGGGTAACAATGGCTACACCTTC | CASSHQGNNGYTF
NA | 13 | TRBJ1-2 | TRBV30 | NA | TGTGCCTGGAGGGGTTTCCAGGGGCGCGGCTACACCTTC | CAWRGFQGRGYTF
NA | 18 | TRBJ2-7 | TRBV5-1 | TRBD2 | TGCGCCAGCAGCTTGGAACTAGCGGGAGGGCTAATGGATGACGAGCAGTACTTC | CASSLELAGGLMDDEQYF
NA | 16 | TRBJ2-1 | TRBV4-3 | NA | TGCGCCAGCAGCCAAGTTCCTCCTAATTACTACAATGAGCAGTTCTTC | CASSQVPPNYYNEQFF
NA | 14 | TRBJ2-7 | TRBV6-6 | NA | TGTGCCAGCACCAAAATAGGGGTGCCACTCGAGCAGTACTTC | CASTKIGVPLEQYF